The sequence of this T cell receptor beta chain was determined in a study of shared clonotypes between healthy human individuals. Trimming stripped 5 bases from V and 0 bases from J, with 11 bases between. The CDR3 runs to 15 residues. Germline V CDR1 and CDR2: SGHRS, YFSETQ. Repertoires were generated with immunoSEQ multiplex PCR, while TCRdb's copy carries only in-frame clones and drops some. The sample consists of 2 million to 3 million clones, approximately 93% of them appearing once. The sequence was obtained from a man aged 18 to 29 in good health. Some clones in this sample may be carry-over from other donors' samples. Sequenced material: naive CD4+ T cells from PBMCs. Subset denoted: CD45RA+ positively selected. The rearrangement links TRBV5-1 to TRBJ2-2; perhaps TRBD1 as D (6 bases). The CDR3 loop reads CASRTGFANTGELFF. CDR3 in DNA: TGCGCCAGCAGGACAGGCTTTGCGAACACCGGGGAGCTGTTTTTT.